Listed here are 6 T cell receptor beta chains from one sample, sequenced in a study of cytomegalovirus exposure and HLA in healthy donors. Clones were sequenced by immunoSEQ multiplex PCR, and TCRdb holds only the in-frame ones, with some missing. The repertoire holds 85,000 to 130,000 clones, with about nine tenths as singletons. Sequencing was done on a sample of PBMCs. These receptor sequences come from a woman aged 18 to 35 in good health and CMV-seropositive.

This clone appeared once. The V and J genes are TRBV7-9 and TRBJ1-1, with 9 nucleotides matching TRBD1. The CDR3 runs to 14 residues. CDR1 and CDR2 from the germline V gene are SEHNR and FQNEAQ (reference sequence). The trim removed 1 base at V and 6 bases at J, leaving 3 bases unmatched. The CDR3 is CASSLGTGVPEAFF. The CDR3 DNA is TGTGCCAGCAGCTTAGGGACAGGGGTACCTGAAGCTTTCTTT.

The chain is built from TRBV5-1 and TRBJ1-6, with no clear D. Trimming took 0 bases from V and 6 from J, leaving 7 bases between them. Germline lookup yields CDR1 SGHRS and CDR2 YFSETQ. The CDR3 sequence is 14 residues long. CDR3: CASSLAGSNSPLHF. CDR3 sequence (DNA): TGCGCCAGCAGCTTGGCAGGATCTAATTCACCCCTCCACTTT.

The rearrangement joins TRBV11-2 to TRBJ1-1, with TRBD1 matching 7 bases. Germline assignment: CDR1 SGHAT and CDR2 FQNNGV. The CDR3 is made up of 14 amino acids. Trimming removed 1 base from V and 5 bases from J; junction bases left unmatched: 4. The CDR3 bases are TGTGCCAGCAGCTTAGGCACAGGGGTTACTGAAGCTTTCTTT. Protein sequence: CASSLGTGVTEAFF.

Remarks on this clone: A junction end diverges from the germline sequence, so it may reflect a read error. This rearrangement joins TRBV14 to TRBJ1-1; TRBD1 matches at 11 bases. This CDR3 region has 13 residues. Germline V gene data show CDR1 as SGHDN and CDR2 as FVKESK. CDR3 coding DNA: TGTGGCAGCGGGACAGGGGGGAACACTGAAGCTTTCTTT. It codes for CGSGTGGNTEAFF. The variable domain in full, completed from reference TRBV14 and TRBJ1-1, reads EAGVTQFPSHSVIEKGQTVTLRCDPISGHDNLYWYRRVMGKEIKFLLHFVKESKQDESGMPNNRFLAERTGGTYSTLKVQPAELEDSGVYFCGSGTGGNTEAFFGQGTRLTVV.

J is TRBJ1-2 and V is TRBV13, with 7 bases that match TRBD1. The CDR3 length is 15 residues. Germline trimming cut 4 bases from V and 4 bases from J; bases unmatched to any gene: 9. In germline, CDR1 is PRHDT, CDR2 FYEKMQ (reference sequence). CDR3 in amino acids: CASSSPGQLSYGYTF. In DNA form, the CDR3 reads TGTGCCAGCAGCTCACCGGGACAGCTCTCCTATGGCTACACCTTC.

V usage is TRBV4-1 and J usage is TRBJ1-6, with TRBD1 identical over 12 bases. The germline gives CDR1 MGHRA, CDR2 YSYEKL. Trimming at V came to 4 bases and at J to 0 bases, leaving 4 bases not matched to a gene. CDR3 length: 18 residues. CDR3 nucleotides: TGCGCCAGCAGCCTGGGACAGGGGGCCTTCTCCTATAATTCACCCCTCCACTTT. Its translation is CASSLGQGAFSYNSPLHF.